A single sample gave rise to the 2 T cell receptor beta chains below, sequenced in a study of shared clonotypes between healthy human individuals. Naivety among CD8 cells was defined by CD45RO negativity and positive CCR7 selection, thereby excluding terminally differentiated effector memory CD45RA+ cells. Repertoires were generated with immunoSEQ multiplex PCR, while TCRdb's copy carries only in-frame clones and drops some. The sample includes under 850,000 clones, 92% seen only once; the top ten take 24%. The sample taken for sequencing was naive CD8+ T cells sorted from blood. These TCRs come from a man aged 30 to 39 in good health.

The gene calls are TRBV4-3 and TRBJ2-2; TRBD2 matches at 11 bases. V gave up 4 bases and J gave up 1 base; unmatched junction bases: 2. From germline, CDR1 is LGHNA and CDR2 YSLEER. The CDR3 is 16 amino acids. CDR3 region: CASSLGLAGNTGELFF. DNA of the CDR3: TGCGCCAGCAGCCTAGGACTAGCGGGGAACACCGGGGAGCTGTTTTTT.

The chain has TRBV6-4 and TRBJ2-7, with D unclear. In germline, CDR1 is MRHNA, CDR2 SNTAGT. The CDR3 loop spans 13 amino acids. V was trimmed by 11 bases and J by 2 bases, leaving 16 bases between them. The CDR3 sequence: CACLGMGPYEQYF. The CDR3 nucleotides read TGTGCCTGCCTAGGGATGGGCCCCTACGAGCAGTACTTC.